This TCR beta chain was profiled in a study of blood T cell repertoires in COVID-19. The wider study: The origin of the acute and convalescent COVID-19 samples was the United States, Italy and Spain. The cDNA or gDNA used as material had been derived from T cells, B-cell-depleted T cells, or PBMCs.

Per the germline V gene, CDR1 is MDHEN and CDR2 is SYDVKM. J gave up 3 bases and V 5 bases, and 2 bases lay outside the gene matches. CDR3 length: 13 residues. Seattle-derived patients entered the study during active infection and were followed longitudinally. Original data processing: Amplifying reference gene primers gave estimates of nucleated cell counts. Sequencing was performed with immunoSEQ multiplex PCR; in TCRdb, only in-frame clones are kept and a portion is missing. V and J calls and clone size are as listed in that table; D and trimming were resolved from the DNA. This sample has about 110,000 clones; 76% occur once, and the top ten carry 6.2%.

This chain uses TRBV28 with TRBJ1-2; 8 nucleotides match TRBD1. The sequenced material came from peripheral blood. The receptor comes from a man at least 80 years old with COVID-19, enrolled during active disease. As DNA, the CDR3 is TGTGCCAGCAGTCCAGGGGGCGACTATGGCTACACCTTC. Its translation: CASSPGGDYGYTF.